The clone carrying this T cell receptor (beta chain) occurred a few times. Its antigen is unknown. This CDR3 contains 15 residues. Trimming removed 0 bases from V and 4 bases from J, with 15 bases in between. The germline V gene encodes CDR1 DFQATT and CDR2 SNEGSKA (reference sequence). TCRdb independently ran MiXCR on the reads; one entry per CDR3 protein. The data contain 400,000 or so distinct CDR3 sequences, approximately 32% of them singletons. The data belong to a study of T cell repertoires in cytomegalovirus infection. Study summary: The public TCR beta signatures pointed to both CMV infection and matching HLA type.

Study-wide findings and caveats: CMV-specific HLA-C-restricted TCR beta clonotypes dominated the ex vivo response.

The chain combines TRBV20-1 with TRBJ1-2; no definite D call. The sequence was obtained from a human donor in good health (CMV status not recorded). Some clones in this sample may be carry-over from other donors' samples. The specimen sequenced was PBMCs. CDR3 in amino acids: CSARDLKASSYGYTF. The CDR3 DNA reads as TGCAGTGCTAGAGATCTTAAAGCATCTTCCTATGGCTACACCTTC.